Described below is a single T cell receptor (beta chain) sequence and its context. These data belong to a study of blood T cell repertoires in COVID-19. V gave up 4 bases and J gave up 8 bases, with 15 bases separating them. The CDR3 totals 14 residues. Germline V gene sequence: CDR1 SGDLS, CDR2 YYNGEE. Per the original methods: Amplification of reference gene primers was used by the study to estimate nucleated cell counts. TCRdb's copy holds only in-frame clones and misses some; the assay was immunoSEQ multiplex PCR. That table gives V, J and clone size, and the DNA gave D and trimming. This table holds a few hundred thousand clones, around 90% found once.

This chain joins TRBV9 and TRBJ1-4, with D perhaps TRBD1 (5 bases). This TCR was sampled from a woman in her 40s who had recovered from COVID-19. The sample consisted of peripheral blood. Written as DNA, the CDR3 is TGTGCCAGCAGCCCCCGGGCAGGGCGGGAAAAACTGTTTTTT. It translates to CASSPRAGREKLFF. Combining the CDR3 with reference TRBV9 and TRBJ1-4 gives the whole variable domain DSGVTQTPKHLITATGQRVTLRCSPRSGDLSVYWYQQSLDQGLQFLIQYYNGEERAKGNILERFSAQQFPDLHSELNLSSLELGDSALYFCASSPRAGREKLFFGSGTQLSVL.